The 26 T cell receptor beta chains in this list originate from one sample, sequenced in a study of blood T cell repertoires in COVID-19. The table came from immunoSEQ multiplex PCR; TCRdb's copy has only in-frame clones and leaves some out. The repertoire holds about 100,000 clones, with 80% to 95% as singletons. The material sequenced was peripheral blood. The receptors derive from a middle-aged man with active COVID-19.

V and J are TRBV20-1 and TRBJ2-7; D is undetermined. The CDR3 has 11 amino acids. Trimming took off 7 bases at V and 2 bases at J, with 9 bases between the two ends. Germline V gene data show CDR1 as DFQATT and CDR2 as SNEGSKA (reference sequence). The CDR3 reads CSGTSPYEQYF. The DNA for the CDR3 is TGCAGTGGAACATCCCCCTACGAGCAGTACTTC.

The chain employs TRBV3-1 (or the pseudogene TRBV3-2) and TRBJ1-3; TRBD1 might be the D (6 bases). CDR3 size: 15 residues. V lost 1 base and J 0 bases, leaving 7 bases between the germline ends. The germline V gene encodes CDR1 LGHDT and CDR2 YNNKEL (reference sequence). The CDR3 coding sequence is TGTGCCAGCAGCCAAGCGACAGGCTCTGGAAACACCATATATTTT. Amino acid sequence: CASSQATGSGNTIYF.

The chain uses TRBV12-3 or TRBV12-4 and TRBJ2-1; TRBD2 is a possible D gene (5 bases). V lost 7 bases and J lost 2, with 9 bases in between. The CDR3 loop spans 13 amino acids. CDR3 DNA: TGTGCCAGCAAGCCCGGGGCCTACAATGAGCAGTTCTTC. It specifies CASKPGAYNEQFF.

The gene calls are TRBV6-5 and TRBJ2-1, with 9 bases identical to TRBD2. This CDR3 region has 15 residues. V shed 6 bases and J 7 bases; nucleotides not matched to a gene: 10. CDR1 is MNHEY and CDR2 is SVGAGI in the germline V gene. Here the CDR3 reads CASRNAGGPGNEQFF. CDR3 DNA: TGTGCCAGCAGGAACGCGGGAGGGCCAGGTAATGAGCAGTTCTTC.

This chain links TRBV3-1 (or the pseudogene TRBV3-2) with TRBJ2-3; the D gene is possibly TRBD1 (5 bases). This CDR3 region has 16 residues. The germline V gene has CDR1 LGHDT and CDR2 YNNKEL (reference sequence). V was clipped by 3 bases and J by 6 bases, with 19 bases between them. The CDR3: CASSQARGWFGDTQYF. Written as DNA, the CDR3 is TGTGCCAGCAGCCAGGCTAGGGGCTGGTTCGGCGATACGCAGTATTTT.

The chain recombines TRBV2 with TRBJ1-6; D is uncertain. This CDR3 comprises 12 residues. The V end lost 4 bases, the J end lost 10 bases, and 8 bases lay between the germline ends. The germline V gene has CDR1 SNHLY and CDR2 FYNNEI. CDR3 residues: CASSVAESPLHF. The CDR3 DNA is TGTGCCAGCAGTGTCGCGGAGTCACCCCTCCACTTT. The full variable domain, with the rest looked up from reference TRBV2 and TRBJ1-6, is EPEVTQTPSHQVTQMGQEVILRCVPISNHLYFYWYRQILGQKVEFLVSFYNNEISEKSEIFDDQFSVERPDGSNFTLKIRSTKLEDSAMYFCASSVAESPLHFGNGTRLTVT.

This chain connects TRBV15 to TRBJ2-3, with 8 bases that match TRBD1. The CDR3 totals 15 residues. Germline values: CDR1 LNHNV, CDR2 YYDKDF (reference sequence). Germline trimming cut 5 bases from V and 5 bases from J; bases unmatched to any gene: 9. The CDR3 loop is CATSGSTGEIDTQYF. CDR3 sequence (DNA): TGTGCCACCAGCGGATCGACAGGGGAGATAGATACGCAGTATTTT. Based on the CDR3 plus reference TRBV15 and TRBJ2-3, the full variable domain is DAMVIQNPRYQVTQFGKPVTLSCSQTLNHNVMYWYQQKSSQAPKLLFHYYDKDFNNEADTPDNFQSRRPNTSFCFLDIRSPGLGDTAMYLCATSGSTGEIDTQYFGPGTRLTVL.

V and J are TRBV5-1 and TRBJ1-4; 7 bases agree with TRBD1. The CDR3 covers 16 residues. Losses at the gene ends were 3 bases for V and 5 bases for J; bases not matched to a gene: 10. CDR1 and CDR2 from the germline V gene are SGHRS and YFSETQ. In DNA form, the CDR3 reads TGCGCCAGCAGCTCCGAGGGGGCGGGGAGCAATGAAAAACTGTTTTTT. This encodes CASSSEGAGSNEKLFF.

The genes are TRBV19 and TRBJ1-1, with D perhaps matching TRBD1 (5 bases). Germline V gene data show CDR1 as LNHDA and CDR2 as SQIVND (reference sequence). This CDR3 comprises 13 residues. V was shortened by 5 bases and J by 1 base, with 8 bases between the two germline ends. The CDR3 sequence: CASSPTGNTEAFF. CDR3 DNA sequence: TGTGCCAGTAGTCCCACAGGGAACACTGAAGCTTTCTTT. Complete variable domain (other parts from reference TRBV19 and TRBJ1-1): DGGITQSPKYLFRKEGQNVTLSCEQNLNHDAMYWYRQDPGQGLRLIYYSQIVNDFQKGDIAEGYSVSREKKESFPLTVTSAQKNPTAFYLCASSPTGNTEAFFGQGTRLTVV.

The V call is TRBV30, the J call TRBJ2-5, with D perhaps TRBD2 (6 bases). V was cut by 3 bases and J by 14 bases, with 16 bases left in between. Germline lookup yields CDR1 GTSNPN and CDR2 SVGIG (reference sequence). The CDR3 is 11 amino acids. For the CDR3, the DNA is TGTGCCTGGAGCCACGGGGGACTCCTCTACTTC. It yields the protein CAWSHGGLLYF.

This clone was picked up one time. The V gene is TRBV3-1 (or the pseudogene TRBV3-2), the J gene TRBJ2-3; 8 bases agree with TRBD1. CDR1 and CDR2 (germline): LGHDT, YNNKEL (reference sequence). The CDR3 totals 17 residues. V lost 4 bases and J lost 1; bases outside the gene matches: 10. The DNA of the CDR3 is TGTGCCAGCAGCCTCCGGCGGGCAGGGGGCCGCACAGATACGCAGTATTTT. Translated, it gives CASSLRRAGGRTDTQYF.

V is TRBV7-3 and J is TRBJ2-1; 10 positions match TRBD2. CDR1 SGHTA and CDR2 FQGTGA come from the germline V gene. The V and J ends lost 6 bases and 6 bases, in that order; junction bases with no gene match: 5. The CDR3 length is 14 residues. The CDR3, as DNA: TGTGCCAGCAGGTTAGCGGGAGGCCCCAATGAGCAGTTCTTC. Its protein product is CASRLAGGPNEQFF.

This clone appeared a single time. The rearrangement joins TRBV11-2 to TRBJ2-1; 9 bases agree with TRBD2. The trim removed 5 bases at V and 10 bases at J, leaving 15 bases unmatched. The CDR3 loop spans 16 amino acids. Looked up from germline, CDR1 is SGHAT and CDR2 is FQNNGV. CDR3 nucleotides: TGTGCCAGCAGCCAAAATCGGGCTAGCGGGATTAACGAGCAGTTCTTC. It translates to CASSQNRASGINEQFF.

V is TRBV5-1 and J is TRBJ2-5, with D possibly being TRBD1 (6 bases). The CDR3 runs 14 residues. Trimming pared 7 bases from V and 1 base from J, leaving 14 bases between. CDR1 SGHRS and CDR2 YFSETQ come from the germline V gene. The CDR3 DNA sequence: TGCGCCAGCGAGGAAGGGACACTCCAAGAGACCCAGTACTTC. It yields the protein CASEEGTLQETQYF.

This chain joins TRBV7-8 and TRBJ2-1, with 10 positions matching TRBD2. CDR3 length: 17 amino acids. Germline CDR1 is SGHVS and CDR2 is FQNEAQ. The junction had 12 bases not matched to a gene; V was cut back by 5 bases and J by 5 bases. In nucleotides, the CDR3 is TGTGCCAGCAGCGTTTCTAGGGGAGCGGGGGGGCACAATGAGCAGTTCTTC. Protein sequence: CASSVSRGAGGHNEQFF.

The chain employs TRBV19 and TRBJ1-1, with D unclear. With 6 bases removed from V and 1 base from J, the gap between germline ends came to 12 bases. This CDR3 contains 14 residues. Germline assignment: CDR1 LNHDA and CDR2 SQIVND (reference sequence). In DNA, the CDR3 is TGTGCCAGTAGGTGGTCAGTCTGGAACACTGAAGCTTTCTTT. This gives the protein CASRWSVWNTEAFF.

The chain is built from TRBV23-1 and TRBJ1-1; D unclear. TRBV23-1 is treated as an ORF (open reading frame) with a function not yet certain. The V end lost 4 bases, the J end lost 1 base, and 10 bases lay between the germline ends. The CDR3 has 14 residues. The CDR3 loop reads CASSRREANTEAFF. CDR3 DNA: TGCGCCAGCAGTCGGAGGGAAGCGAACACTGAAGCTTTCTTT.

The rearrangement links TRBV2 to TRBJ2-3, with TRBD2 as a possible D gene (5 bases). With 3 bases removed from V and 0 bases from J, the gap between germline ends came to 10 bases. The CDR3 covers 15 residues. Germline V CDR1 and CDR2: SNHLY, FYNNEI. The CDR3 reads CASSEGSGSTDTQYF. DNA of the CDR3: TGTGCCAGCAGTGAGGGGAGCGGCAGCACAGATACGCAGTATTTT.

The chain links TRBV7-8 to TRBJ1-5; 7 positions agree with TRBD1. There are 15 residues in the CDR3. Germline V lookup: CDR1 SGHVS, CDR2 FQNEAQ. Trimming cost V 1 base and J 4 bases; bases outside gene matches: 4. The CDR3 nucleotides are TGTGCCAGCAGCTTAGGTCGACAGGGAAATCAGCCCCAGCATTTT. Translated, it gives CASSLGRQGNQPQHF.

The CDR3 coding sequence is TGTGCCAGCAGTTACTCGACAGGAACTAGCAATCAGCCCCAGCATTTT. Protein product: CASSYSTGTSNQPQHF. V gene TRBV6-6 combines with J gene TRBJ1-5, with a possible D match to TRBD1 (6 bases). This CDR3 is built from 16 residues. CDR1 and CDR2 (germline): MNHNY, SVGAGI (reference sequence). The ends were cut back, 0 bases at V and 0 bases at J, with 9 bases in the middle.

The CDR3 DNA sequence: TGTGCCAGCAGGCAGTCGGGACAGGGAATTGGCTACACCTTC. It yields the protein CASRQSGQGIGYTF. The V gene is TRBV28, the J gene TRBJ1-2, with 9 bases fitting TRBD1. The V and J ends lost 6 bases and 7 bases, in that order; junction bases with no gene match: 9. CDR3 size: 14 residues. The germline gives CDR1 MDHEN, CDR2 SYDVKM.

This chain uses TRBV6-5 with TRBJ2-7; 8 bases are shared with TRBD2. With V trimmed by 8 bases and J by 0 bases, 0 bases remained unmatched. Germline CDR1 is MNHEY and CDR2 is SVGAGI. The CDR3 sequence is 12 residues long. CDR3 in DNA: TGTGCCAGCCGGGGGGGCTCCTACGAGCAGTACTTC. It encodes CASRGGSYEQYF.

The chain has TRBV19 and TRBJ2-3, with D perhaps matching TRBD2 (6 bases). V was cut by 8 bases and J by 6 bases, with 18 bases left in between. Germline V gene sequence: CDR1 LNHDA, CDR2 SQIVND (reference sequence). The length of the CDR3 is 14 residues. CDR3 coding DNA: TGTGCCAGTCGGGCGGGATCGATTTACGATACGCAGTATTTT. It is translated as CASRAGSIYDTQYF.

The rearrangement uses TRBV7-2 and TRBJ1-6; possible D gene TRBD1, 6 bases. CDR1 and CDR2 from the germline V gene are SGHTA and FQGNSA. The CDR3 has 15 residues. V gave up 2 bases and J gave up 9 bases, with 14 bases separating them. The CDR3 nucleotides read TGTGCCAGCAGCTTACAGGGGTTTGGGATTTCACCCCTCCACTTT. As protein: CASSLQGFGISPLHF.

The chain combines TRBV5-4 with TRBJ2-1; 10 bases agree with TRBD1. The V segment lost 4 bases and the J segment 3 bases; nucleotides outside the gene matches: 4. The CDR3 spans 15 residues. The germline V gene has CDR1 SGHNT and CDR2 YYREEE (reference sequence). This CDR3 reads CASSGGQGVYNEQFF. The CDR3 region has the DNA TGTGCCAGCAGCGGCGGACAGGGGGTCTACAATGAGCAGTTCTTC.

The chain links TRBV19 to TRBJ2-1, with 7 bases fitting TRBD2. Trimming removed 4 bases from V and 4 bases from J; junction bases left unmatched: 7. The V gene's germline CDR1 is LNHDA and CDR2 SQIVND (reference sequence). This CDR3 has 15 residues. The DNA of the CDR3 is TGTGCCAGTAGTACCTCGGCGGGAGAATACAATGAGCAGTTCTTC. Translated: CASSTSAGEYNEQFF.